The clone carrying this T cell receptor beta chain was detected ten times or more. This entry belongs to a study of CD8+CD57+ T cells in acquired aplastic anemia. The CDR3 sequence is 19 residues long. With 4 bases clipped from V and 3 bases from J, the junction kept 12 bases outside the gene matches. Germline CDR1 and CDR2: ENHRY and SYGVKD. Genomic DNA constituted the template upon which TCR beta VDJ and CDR3 profiling was performed. TCRdb reprocessed the reads via MiXCR and lists one record per CDR3 protein. The sample holds more than 150,000 distinct CDR3 sequences, roughly half seen once. The specimen sequenced was sorted CD4+, CD8+, or CD8+CD57+ T cells (not recorded which) from PBMCs. This receptor was identified in a human donor in good health. This chain links TRBV10-3 with TRBJ2-3; 14 bases agree with TRBD2. CDR3 nucleotides: TGTGCCATCAGTGGGGCTGGACTAGCGGGGGGCGGGGGGACAGATACGCAGTATTTT. Its protein product is CAISGAGLAGGGGTDTQYF.